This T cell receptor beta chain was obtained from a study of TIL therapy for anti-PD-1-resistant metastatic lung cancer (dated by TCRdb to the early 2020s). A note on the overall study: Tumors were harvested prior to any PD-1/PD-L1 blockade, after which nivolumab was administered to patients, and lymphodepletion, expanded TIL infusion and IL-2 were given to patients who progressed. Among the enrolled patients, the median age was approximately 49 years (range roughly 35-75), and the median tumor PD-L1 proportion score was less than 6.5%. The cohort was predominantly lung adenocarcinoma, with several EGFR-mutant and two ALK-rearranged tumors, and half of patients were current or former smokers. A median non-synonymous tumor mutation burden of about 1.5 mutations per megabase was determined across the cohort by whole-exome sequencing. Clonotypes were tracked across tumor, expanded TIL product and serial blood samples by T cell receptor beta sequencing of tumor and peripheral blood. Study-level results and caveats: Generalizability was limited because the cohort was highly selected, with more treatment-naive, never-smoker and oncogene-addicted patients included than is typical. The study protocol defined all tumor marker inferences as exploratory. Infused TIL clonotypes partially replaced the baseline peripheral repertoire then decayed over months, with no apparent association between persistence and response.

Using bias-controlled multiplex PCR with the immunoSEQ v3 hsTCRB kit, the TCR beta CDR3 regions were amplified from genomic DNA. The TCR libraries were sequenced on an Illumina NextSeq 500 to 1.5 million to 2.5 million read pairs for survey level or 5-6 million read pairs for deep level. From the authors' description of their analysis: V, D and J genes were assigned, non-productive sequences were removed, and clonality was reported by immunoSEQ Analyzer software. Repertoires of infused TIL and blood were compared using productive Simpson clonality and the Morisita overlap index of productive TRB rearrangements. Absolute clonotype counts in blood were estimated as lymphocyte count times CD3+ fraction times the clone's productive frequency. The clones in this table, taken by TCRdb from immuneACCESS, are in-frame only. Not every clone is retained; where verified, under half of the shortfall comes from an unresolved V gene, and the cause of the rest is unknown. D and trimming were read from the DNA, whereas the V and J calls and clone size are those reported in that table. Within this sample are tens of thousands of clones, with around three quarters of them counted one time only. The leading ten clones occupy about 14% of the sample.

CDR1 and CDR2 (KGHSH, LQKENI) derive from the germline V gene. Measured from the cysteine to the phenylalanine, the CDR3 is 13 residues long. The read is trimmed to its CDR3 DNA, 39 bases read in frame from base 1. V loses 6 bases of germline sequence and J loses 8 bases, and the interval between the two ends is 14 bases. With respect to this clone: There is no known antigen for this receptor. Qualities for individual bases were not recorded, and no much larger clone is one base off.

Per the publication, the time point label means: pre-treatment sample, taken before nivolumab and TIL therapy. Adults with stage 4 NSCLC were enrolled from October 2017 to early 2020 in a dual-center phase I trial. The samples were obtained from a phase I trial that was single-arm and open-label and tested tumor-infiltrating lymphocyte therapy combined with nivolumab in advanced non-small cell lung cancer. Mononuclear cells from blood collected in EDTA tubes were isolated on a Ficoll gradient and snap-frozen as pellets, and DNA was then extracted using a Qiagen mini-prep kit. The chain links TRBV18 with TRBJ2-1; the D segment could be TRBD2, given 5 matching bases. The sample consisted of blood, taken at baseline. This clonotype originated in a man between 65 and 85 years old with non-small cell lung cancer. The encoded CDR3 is CASSPILGDEQFF. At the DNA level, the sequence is TGTGCCAGCTCTCCTATACTAGGCGATGAGCAGTTCTTC. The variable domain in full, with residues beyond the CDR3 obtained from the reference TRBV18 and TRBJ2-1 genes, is NAGVMQNPRHLVRRRGQEARLRCSPMKGHSHVYWYRQLPEEGLKFMVYLQKENIIDESGMPKERFSAEFPKEGPSILRIQQVVRGDSAAYFCASSPILGDEQFFGPGTRLTVL.